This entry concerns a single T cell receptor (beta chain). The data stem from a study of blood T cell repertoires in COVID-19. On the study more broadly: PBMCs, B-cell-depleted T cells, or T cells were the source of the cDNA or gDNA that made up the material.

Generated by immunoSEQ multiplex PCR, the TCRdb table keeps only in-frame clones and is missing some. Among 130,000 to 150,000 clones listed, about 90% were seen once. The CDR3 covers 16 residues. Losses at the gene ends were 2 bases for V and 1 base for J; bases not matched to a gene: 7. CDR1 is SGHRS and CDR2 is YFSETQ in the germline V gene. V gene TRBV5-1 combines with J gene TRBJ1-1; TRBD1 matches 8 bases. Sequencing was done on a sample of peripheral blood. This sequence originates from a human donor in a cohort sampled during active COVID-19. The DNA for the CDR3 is TGCGCCAGCAGCTTAAGCAGGGGGCAAGGGAACACTGAAGCTTTCTTT. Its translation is CASSLSRGQGNTEAFF.